This passage covers 2 T cell receptor beta chains from one sample sequenced in a study of technical replicates of blood from several donors. Assay used: immunoSEQ multiplex PCR; TCRdb lists only in-frame clones, some missing. The data contain tens of thousands of clones, about nine tenths of them singletons. Sequenced sample: T cells isolated from PBMCs. The receptors derive from a human donor in good health. Some clones in this sample may be carry-over from other donors' samples.

The genes are TRBV7-6 and TRBJ2-3; D may be TRBD2 (5 bases). Per the germline V gene, CDR1 is SGHVS and CDR2 is FNYEAQ. The CDR3 sequence is 16 residues long. V shed 1 base and J shed 5 bases, with 16 bases lying between them. The CDR3 bases are TGTGCCAGCAGCTTAGTCCCCCGAGACGGAGGAGATACGCAGTATTTT. Translation gives CASSLVPRDGGDTQYF.

The V call is TRBV27, the J call TRBJ2-2; TRBD2 matches 8 bases. The CDR3 spans 19 residues. Germline assignment: CDR1 MNHEY and CDR2 SMNVEV (reference sequence). The CDR3 loop reads CEMGLDSKLVAGRTGELFF. CDR3 DNA: TGTGAAATGGGCTTGGACAGCAAATTGGTAGCGGGACGCACCGGGGAGCTGTTTTTT.